Shown below are 27 T cell receptor beta chains from a single sample sequenced in a study of beta chain features in type 1 diabetes (dated by TCRdb to between 2018 and 2020). The library was obtained by the immunoSEQ multiplex PCR assay. The entire isolated RNA was reverse transcribed using the High Capacity cDNA Reverse Transcription Kit, and thus expressed TCRB transcripts were sequenced. TCRdb retrieved this table from immuneACCESS and kept in-frame rearrangements only. Not all clones are present; in checked studies, unresolved V genes account for under half, and no reason is known for the remainder. The sample includes hundreds of thousands of clones, with over 12% observed a single time. Of the sample, less than 0.04% is held by the ten largest clones. Summary of the overall study and its limitations: In all four CD4+ subsets, TCRB CDR3 length was moderately but significantly shorter in type 1 diabetes patients.

No cognate antigen is known for these TCRs. The sample consisted of naive CD4+ T cells from blood. This sample's cell subset or site label indicates: true naive CD4+ T cells. The receptors shown here come from a man younger than 35 with type 1 diabetes.

This clone was seen only a few times. The J gene is TRBJ2-1, the V gene TRBV30; 15 nucleotides align to TRBD2. Germline CDR1 and CDR2: GTSNPN and SVGIG (reference sequence). V trimming: 4 bases; J trimming: 3 bases; junction bases outside the gene matches: 4. This CDR3 is 16 amino acids long. The CDR3 sequence is CAWTGTSGRYYNEQFF. The CDR3, as DNA: TGTGCCTGGACAGGGACTAGCGGGAGGTACTACAATGAGCAGTTCTTC.

The chain employs TRBV28 and TRBJ1-2; weak D call: TRBD1 (5 bases). Germline-derived CDR1 and CDR2 are MDHEN and SYDVKM. This CDR3 contains 13 residues. V was pared by 3 bases and J by 3 bases, with 8 bases between. CDR3 DNA sequence: TGTGCCAGCAGTTTGGACATAGACTATGGCTACACCTTC. Its protein is CASSLDIDYGYTF.

This clone was recorded a few times. The V and J genes are TRBV18 and TRBJ2-7; possibly TRBD2 for D (6 bases). V lost 3 bases to trimming and J lost 9 bases, with 9 bases between them. This CDR3 has 11 residues. Looked up from germline, CDR1 is KGHSH and CDR2 is LQKENI. The CDR3 protein is CASSPGGAQYF. As DNA, the CDR3 is TGTGCCAGCTCACCGGGCGGGGCGCAGTACTTC.

This clone was observed a handful of times. The chain links TRBV9 to TRBJ2-7; either TRBD1 or TRBD2 may supply D (6 bases each). V lost 3 bases and J lost 9, with 22 bases in between. This CDR3 region has 15 residues. Germline V lookup: CDR1 SGDLS, CDR2 YYNGEE. The CDR3 region has the DNA TGTGCCAGCAGCGCCGGAGGGGGGCCCGAGTTGGGGCAGTACTTC. Translated, it gives CASSAGGGPELGQYF. Complete variable domain (other parts from reference TRBV9 and TRBJ2-7): DSGVTQTPKHLITATGQRVTLRCSPRSGDLSVYWYQQSLDQGLQFLIQYYNGEERAKGNILERFSAQQFPDLHSELNLSSLELGDSALYFCASSAGGGPELGQYFGPGTRLTVT.

The J gene is TRBJ2-3, the V gene TRBV27; D is unclear. Germline V CDR1 and CDR2: MNHEY, SMNVEV (reference sequence). V shed 8 bases and J shed 5 bases, with 8 bases lying between them. The CDR3 has 11 residues. The CDR3 DNA is TGTGCCAGCTTCGAAGGAGATACGCAGTATTTT. It encodes CASFEGDTQYF.

V and J are TRBV29-1 and TRBJ2-3, with D possibly called TRBD1 or TRBD2 (5 bases each). This CDR3 is built from 15 residues. V lost 4 bases and J 0 bases, leaving 14 bases between the germline ends. The germline V gene has CDR1 SQVTM and CDR2 ANQGSEA. CDR3 sequence reads: CSVAGADASTDTQYF. DNA of the CDR3: TGCAGCGTTGCCGGGGCGGACGCTAGCACAGATACGCAGTATTTT.

This clone has just a few counts. This chain joins TRBV5-1 and TRBJ2-1, with TRBD1 identical over 8 bases. Germline V lookup: CDR1 SGHRS, CDR2 YFSETQ. With 4 bases clipped from V and 4 bases from J, the junction kept 10 bases outside the gene matches. This CDR3 contains 16 residues. CDR3 nucleotide sequence: TGCGCCAGCAGCCGAAGACAAGACAGGGGTTACAATGAGCAGTTCTTC. Its protein product is CASSRRQDRGYNEQFF. The full variable domain, rest sourced from reference TRBV5-1 and TRBJ2-1, is KAGVTQTPRYLIKTRGQQVTLSCSPISGHRSVSWYQQTPGQGLQFLFEYFSETQRNKGNFPGRFSGRQFSNSRSEMNVSTLELGDSALYLCASSRRQDRGYNEQFFGPGTRLTVL.

The chain joins TRBV7-9 to TRBJ1-1, with 9 bases lining up with TRBD1. V lost 11 bases, J lost 7 bases, and 14 bases stayed unmatched. The germline CDR1 and CDR2 sequences are SEHNR and FQNEAQ (reference sequence). The CDR3 length is 14 residues. CDR3 DNA sequence: TGTGCCGCACAGGGGGCGAGTTTGTGGGGTGAAGCTTTCTTT. Translating it yields CAAQGASLWGEAFF.

This clone was counted between two and nine times. The chain links TRBV29-1 to TRBJ1-2; 11 bases are a match to TRBD1. CDR1 is SQVTM, CDR2 ANQGSEA, per germline. The CDR3 runs 15 residues. J gave up 4 bases and V 7 bases, and 11 bases lay outside the gene matches. This CDR3 reads CSADRGLLSSYGYTF. For the CDR3, the DNA is TGCAGCGCGGACAGGGGGCTACTATCCTCCTATGGCTACACCTTC.

The chain uses TRBV7-2 and TRBJ2-1, with D possibly matching TRBD2 (6 bases). The CDR3 runs to 13 residues. Per the germline V gene, CDR1 is SGHTA and CDR2 is FQGNSA. V lost 5 bases to trimming and J lost 9 bases, with 14 bases between them. In DNA, the CDR3 is TGTGCCAGCAGCCAGGGCGGGGTTGTTGAGCAGTTCTTC. As protein: CASSQGGVVEQFF.

This clone was seen only a few times. V is TRBV28 and J is TRBJ2-2; 11 bases line up with TRBD2. The germline CDR1 and CDR2 sequences are MDHEN and SYDVKM. The CDR3 runs 16 residues. Trimming took 2 bases from V and 4 from J; bases not matched to a gene: 3. CDR3 DNA: TGTGCCAGCAGTTTAGGGACTAGCGGCGGCACCGGGGAGCTGTTTTTT. Translation: CASSLGTSGGTGELFF.

The rearrangement links TRBV5-6 to TRBJ2-7; D may be TRBD1 or TRBD2 (5 bases each). This CDR3 comprises 14 residues. Germline lookup yields CDR1 SGHDT and CDR2 YYEEEE. V was pared by 4 bases and J by 5 bases, with 16 bases between. CDR3 nucleotides: TGTGCCAGCAGCCGAAACCGGGACCCCGACGAGCAGTACTTC. It yields the protein CASSRNRDPDEQYF.

This clone was counted only a few times. Sequence at one end of the junction differs from germline and may be a read error. V gene TRBV18 combines with J gene TRBJ2-7; D gene ambiguous. CDR1 and CDR2 from the germline V gene are KGHSH and LQKENI. The CDR3 spans 11 residues. CDR3 bases: TGTGCCAGCTCACCATCCTTCGAGCAGTACTTC. Translated, it gives CASSPSFEQYF.

This clone was seen a handful of times. This chain's CDR3 is CAWSWGGSSPEAFF. In nucleotides, the CDR3 is TGTGCCTGGAGTTGGGGGGGCTCTTCCCCTGAAGCTTTCTTT. V is TRBV30 and J is TRBJ1-1; a possible D gene is TRBD1 (6 bases). Germline lookup yields CDR1 GTSNPN and CDR2 SVGIG (reference sequence). This CDR3 comprises 14 residues. Deletions cut 2 bases from V and 6 bases from J, with 16 bases between.

This chain links TRBV6-5 with TRBJ2-2; D remains unclear. The V and J ends lost 6 bases and 3 bases respectively, with 11 bases between them. CDR3 size: 14 residues. Germline V gene data show CDR1 as MNHEY and CDR2 as SVGAGI. The CDR3 spells CASSPGWYTGELFF. The CDR3 bases are TGTGCCAGCAGCCCCGGATGGTACACCGGGGAGCTGTTTTTT.

CDR3 protein: CASGNNEQFF. The DNA of the CDR3 is TGTGCCAGCGGGAACAATGAGCAGTTCTTC. The chain recombines TRBV28 with TRBJ2-1; D not resolved. Trimming stripped 8 bases from V and 5 bases from J, with 4 bases between. Germline CDR1 is MDHEN and CDR2 is SYDVKM. The CDR3 consists of 10 residues.

This clone has just a few counts. V and J are TRBV7-2 and TRBJ1-2, with a weak D call TRBD1 (5 bases). The germline V gene encodes CDR1 SGHTA and CDR2 FQGNSA. Trimming removed 4 bases at V and 4 bases at J, with 16 bases between. The CDR3 sequence is 15 residues long. Here the CDR3 DNA reads TGTGCCAGCAGCTCTACGCGGGGGATTGGCTATGGCTACACCTTC. This encodes CASSSTRGIGYGYTF.

Points on this clone: Other DNA sequences of this sample code for an identical CDR3. The chain recombines TRBV5-1 with TRBJ2-5, with D possibly being TRBD2 (5 bases). CDR1 is SGHRS, CDR2 YFSETQ, per germline. The CDR3 runs 13 residues. Deletions cut 1 base from V and 1 base from J, with 5 bases between. CDR3 in amino acids: CASSLTSQETQYF. The CDR3 bases are TGCGCCAGCAGCTTGACTAGCCAAGAGACCCAGTACTTC.

The genes are TRBV7-9 and TRBJ2-5, with 8 nucleotides matching TRBD1. CDR1 and CDR2 (germline): SEHNR, FQNEAQ (reference sequence). The CDR3 is made up of 14 amino acids. The V gene end was trimmed by 5 bases and the J gene end by 4 bases; junction bases not matched to a gene: 6. The CDR3 DNA is TGTGCCAGCAGCATGGACAGGGCGGGAGAGACCCAGTACTTC. Amino acid sequence: CASSMDRAGETQYF.

This clone was picked up a small number of times. The chain uses TRBV9 and TRBJ1-1, with D possibly TRBD1 on 6 matching bases. V was pared by 3 bases and J by 4 bases, with 13 bases between. This CDR3 contains 14 residues. The germline CDR1 and CDR2 sequences are SGDLS and YYNGEE. CDR3 nucleotide sequence: TGTGCCAGCAGCGCCAGGGGTCTGGGCACTGAAGCTTTCTTT. Translating it yields CASSARGLGTEAFF.

This clone was seen a handful of times. The rearrangement uses TRBV27 and TRBJ2-3, with a possible D match to TRBD2 (5 bases). V was cut by 3 bases and J by 4 bases, with 11 bases left in between. The V gene's germline CDR1 is MNHEY and CDR2 SMNVEV (reference sequence). There are 14 residues in the CDR3. The CDR3 spells CASSFRSGSDTQYF. CDR3 nucleotide sequence: TGTGCCAGCAGTTTCCGAAGCGGATCAGATACGCAGTATTTT.

This clone was seen a handful of times. The chain links TRBV5-1 to TRBJ1-1; no firm D call. The CDR3 contains 15 residues. The V and J ends lost 4 bases and 3 bases respectively, with 16 bases between them. Germline assignment: CDR1 SGHRS and CDR2 YFSETQ. CDR3 DNA: TGCGCCAGCAGCCTAGGACCGACGGAACACACTGAAGCTTTCTTT. Amino acids: CASSLGPTEHTEAFF.

This clone was found a few times. The chain joins TRBV7-3 to TRBJ1-3; TRBD1 might be the D (6 bases). CDR1 SGHTA and CDR2 FQGTGA come from the germline V gene. The V gene lost 5 bases and the J gene lost 4 bases, with 9 bases spanning the gap. CDR3 length: 13 residues. The CDR3 sequence: CASSPQGGNTIYF. The CDR3 nucleotides read TGTGCCAGCAGCCCACAGGGAGGAAACACCATATATTTT.

There are a few counts of this clone. The rearrangement joins TRBV25-1 to TRBJ2-5; weak D call: TRBD1 (6 bases). This CDR3 is built from 15 residues. The germline V and J ends were trimmed by 5 bases and 1 base, with 14 bases remaining between them. CDR1 and CDR2 from the germline V gene are MGHDK and SYGVNS. The CDR3 DNA is TGTGCCAGCAGTTCCGACCGACAGGTCCAAGAGACCCAGTACTTC. It yields the protein CASSSDRQVQETQYF.

This clone was counted only a few times. The chain recombines TRBV19 with TRBJ2-2, with D uncertain. The CDR3 extends over 13 amino acids. The V gene's germline CDR1 is LNHDA and CDR2 SQIVND (reference sequence). Trimming removed 7 bases from V and 6 bases from J, with 12 bases in between. The CDR3 nucleotides read TGTGCCAGTACGGGCTCCCCACCCGGGGAGCTGTTTTTT. Translated: CASTGSPPGELFF.

The CDR3 region has the DNA TGTGCCAGTACCCAACATAGCTCTGGGGCCAACGTCCTGACTTTC. Translated, it gives CASTQHSSGANVLTF. The V and J genes are TRBV19 and TRBJ2-6; D gene unclear. Trimming removed 7 bases at V and 0 bases at J, with 10 bases between. This CDR3 contains 15 residues. Per the germline V gene, CDR1 is LNHDA and CDR2 is SQIVND (reference sequence).

CDR3 sequence: CASSGQGGQETQYF. The CDR3, as DNA: TGCGCCAGCAGCGGACAGGGCGGGCAAGAGACCCAGTACTTC. The rearrangement uses TRBV5-1 and TRBJ2-5, with 8 bases matching TRBD1. This CDR3 region has 14 residues. Germline CDR1 is SGHRS and CDR2 is YFSETQ. The ends lost 4 bases at V and 2 bases at J; junction bases unmatched: 4. Full variable domain (rest looked up from reference TRBV5-1 and TRBJ2-5): KAGVTQTPRYLIKTRGQQVTLSCSPISGHRSVSWYQQTPGQGLQFLFEYFSETQRNKGNFPGRFSGRQFSNSRSEMNVSTLELGDSALYLCASSGQGGQETQYFGPGTRLLVL.